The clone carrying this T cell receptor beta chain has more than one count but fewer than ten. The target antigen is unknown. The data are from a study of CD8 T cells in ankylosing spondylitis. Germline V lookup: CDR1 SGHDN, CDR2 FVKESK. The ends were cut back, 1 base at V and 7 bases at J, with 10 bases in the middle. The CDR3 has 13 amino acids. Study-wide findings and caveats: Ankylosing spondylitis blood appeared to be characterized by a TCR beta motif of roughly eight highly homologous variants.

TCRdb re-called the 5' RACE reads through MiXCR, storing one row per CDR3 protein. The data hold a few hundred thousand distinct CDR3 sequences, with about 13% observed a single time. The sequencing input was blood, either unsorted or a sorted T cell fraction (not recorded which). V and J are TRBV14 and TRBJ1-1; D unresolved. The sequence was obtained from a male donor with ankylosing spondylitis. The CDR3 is CASSQAGFGEAFF. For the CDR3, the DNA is TGTGCCAGCAGCCAAGCGGGGTTTGGTGAAGCTTTCTTT.